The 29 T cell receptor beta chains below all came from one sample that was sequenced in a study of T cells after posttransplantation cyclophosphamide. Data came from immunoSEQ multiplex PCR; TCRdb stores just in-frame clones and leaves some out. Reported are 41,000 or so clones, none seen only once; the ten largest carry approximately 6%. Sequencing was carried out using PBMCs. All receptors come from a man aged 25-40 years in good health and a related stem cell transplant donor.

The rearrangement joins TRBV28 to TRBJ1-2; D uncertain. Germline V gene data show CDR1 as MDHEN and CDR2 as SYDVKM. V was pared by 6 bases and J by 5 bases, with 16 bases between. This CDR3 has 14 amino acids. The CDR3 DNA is TGTGCCAGCAGACGCCTCGACGGGGAGTATGGCTACACCTTC. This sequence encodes CASRRLDGEYGYTF.

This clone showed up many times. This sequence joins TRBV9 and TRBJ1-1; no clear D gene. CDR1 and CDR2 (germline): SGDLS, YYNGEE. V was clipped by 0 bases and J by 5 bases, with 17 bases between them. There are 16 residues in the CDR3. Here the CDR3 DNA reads TGTGCCAGCAGCGTAGCCCGTCAAGGGTCTCAAACTGAAGCTTTCTTT. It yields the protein CASSVARQGSQTEAFF. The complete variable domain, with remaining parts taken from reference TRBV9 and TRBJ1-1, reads DSGVTQTPKHLITATGQRVTLRCSPRSGDLSVYWYQQSLDQGLQFLIQYYNGEERAKGNILERFSAQQFPDLHSELNLSSLELGDSALYFCASSVARQGSQTEAFFGQGTRLTVV.

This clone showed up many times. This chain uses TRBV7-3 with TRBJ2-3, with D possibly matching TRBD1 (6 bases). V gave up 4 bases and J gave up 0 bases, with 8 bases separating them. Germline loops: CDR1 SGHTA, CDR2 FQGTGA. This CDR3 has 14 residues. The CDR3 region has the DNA TGTGCCAGCAGCTCACAGGGTAGCACAGATACGCAGTATTTT. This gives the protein CASSSQGSTDTQYF.

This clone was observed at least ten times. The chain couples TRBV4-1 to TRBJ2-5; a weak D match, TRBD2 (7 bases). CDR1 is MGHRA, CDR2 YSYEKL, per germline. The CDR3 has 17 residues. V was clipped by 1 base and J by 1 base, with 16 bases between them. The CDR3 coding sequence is TGCGCCAGCAGCCAAGTAGTGGGGGGGCTCCTCCAAGAGACCCAGTACTTC. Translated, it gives CASSQVVGGLLQETQYF.

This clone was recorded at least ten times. In DNA form, the CDR3 reads TGTGCCAGCAGCTTGGAGGGGGGGAGAGAGACCCAGTACTTC. Encoded protein: CASSLEGGRETQYF. V usage is TRBV5-5 and J usage is TRBJ2-5; D perhaps matches TRBD2 (7 bases). V shed 0 bases and J shed 4 bases, with 10 bases lying between them. This CDR3 has 14 residues. The V gene's germline CDR1 is SGHKS and CDR2 YYEKEE (reference sequence).

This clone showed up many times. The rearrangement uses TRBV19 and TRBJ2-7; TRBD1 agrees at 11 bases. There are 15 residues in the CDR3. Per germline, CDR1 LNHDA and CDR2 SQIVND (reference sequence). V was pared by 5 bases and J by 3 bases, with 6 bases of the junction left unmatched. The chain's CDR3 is CASSPSGTGGYEQYF. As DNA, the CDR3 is TGTGCCAGTAGTCCATCCGGGACAGGGGGCTACGAGCAGTACTTC.

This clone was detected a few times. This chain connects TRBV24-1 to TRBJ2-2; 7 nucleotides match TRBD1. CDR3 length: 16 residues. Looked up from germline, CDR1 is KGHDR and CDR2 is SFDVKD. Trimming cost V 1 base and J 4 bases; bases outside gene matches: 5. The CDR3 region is CATSDFRGPGTGELFF. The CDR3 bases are TGTGCCACCAGTGATTTTAGGGGGCCGGGCACCGGGGAGCTGTTTTTT.

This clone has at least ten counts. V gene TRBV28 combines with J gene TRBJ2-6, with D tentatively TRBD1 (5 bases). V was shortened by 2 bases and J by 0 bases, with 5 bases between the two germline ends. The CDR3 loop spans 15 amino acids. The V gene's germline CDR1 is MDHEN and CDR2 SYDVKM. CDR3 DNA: TGTGCCAGCAGTTTACAGGGCTCTGGGGCCAACGTCCTGACTTTC. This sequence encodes CASSLQGSGANVLTF.

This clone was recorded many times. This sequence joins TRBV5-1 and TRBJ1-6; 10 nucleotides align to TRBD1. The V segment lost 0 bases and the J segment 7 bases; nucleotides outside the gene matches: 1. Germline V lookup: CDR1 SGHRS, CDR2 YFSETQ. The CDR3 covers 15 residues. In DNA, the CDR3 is TGCGCCAGCAGCTTGGGGGGACAGGGGAATTCACCCCTCCACTTT. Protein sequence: CASSLGGQGNSPLHF. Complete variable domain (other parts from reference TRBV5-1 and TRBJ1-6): KAGVTQTPRYLIKTRGQQVTLSCSPISGHRSVSWYQQTPGQGLQFLFEYFSETQRNKGNFPGRFSGRQFSNSRSEMNVSTLELGDSALYLCASSLGGQGNSPLHFGNGTRLTVT.

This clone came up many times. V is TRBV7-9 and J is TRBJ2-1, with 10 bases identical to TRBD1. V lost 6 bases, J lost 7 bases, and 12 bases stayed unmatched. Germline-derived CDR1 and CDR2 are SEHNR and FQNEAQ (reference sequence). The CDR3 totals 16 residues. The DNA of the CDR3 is TGTGCCAGCAGGTTAAACTCCGGACAGGGGGGAAATGAGCAGTTCTTC. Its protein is CASRLNSGQGGNEQFF.

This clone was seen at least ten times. CDR3 sequence (DNA): TGTGCCAGTACGGAGGCGACTGGAGATACGCAGTATTTT. This gives the protein CASTEATGDTQYF. The rearrangement links TRBV19 to TRBJ2-3, with D maybe TRBD2 (5 bases). Germline V lookup: CDR1 LNHDA, CDR2 SQIVND (reference sequence). V lost 7 bases and J 5 bases, leaving 13 bases between the germline ends. The CDR3 consists of 13 residues.

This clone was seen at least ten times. CDR3 sequence reads: CASSLARGQEAFF. Written as DNA, the CDR3 is TGTGCCAGCAGCTTAGCGAGGGGGCAGGAAGCTTTCTTT. The chain joins TRBV7-6 to TRBJ1-1; TRBD1 agrees at 7 bases. With V trimmed by 0 bases and J by 8 bases, 3 bases remained unmatched. This CDR3 has 13 amino acids. Germline lookup yields CDR1 SGHVS and CDR2 FNYEAQ. Complete variable domain (other parts from reference TRBV7-6 and TRBJ1-1): GAGVSQSPRYKVTKRGQDVALRCDPISGHVSLYWYRQALGQGPEFLTYFNYEAQQDKSGLPNDRFSAERPEGSISTLTIQRTEQRDSAMYRCASSLARGQEAFFGQGTRLTVV.

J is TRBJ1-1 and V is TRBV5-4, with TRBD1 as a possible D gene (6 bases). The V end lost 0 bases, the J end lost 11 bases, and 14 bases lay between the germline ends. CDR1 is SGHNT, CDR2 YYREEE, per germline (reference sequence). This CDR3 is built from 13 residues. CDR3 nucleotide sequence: TGTGCCAGCAGCTTGGTTCAGGGGCGCGAGGCTTTCTTT. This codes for CASSLVQGREAFF.

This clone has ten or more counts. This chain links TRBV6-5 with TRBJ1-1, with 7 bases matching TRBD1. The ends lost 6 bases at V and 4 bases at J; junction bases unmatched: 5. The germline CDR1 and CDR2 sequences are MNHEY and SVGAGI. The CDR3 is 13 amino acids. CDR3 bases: TGTGCCAGCAGGAACGCAGGGGGCACTGAAGCTTTCTTT. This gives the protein CASRNAGGTEAFF.

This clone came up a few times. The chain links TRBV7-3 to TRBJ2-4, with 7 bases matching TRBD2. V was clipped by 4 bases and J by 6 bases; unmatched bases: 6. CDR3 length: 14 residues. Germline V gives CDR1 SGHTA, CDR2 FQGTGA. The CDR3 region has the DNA TGTGCCAGCAGCTGGGGGGGGGATACAAACATTCAGTACTTC. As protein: CASSWGGDTNIQYF.

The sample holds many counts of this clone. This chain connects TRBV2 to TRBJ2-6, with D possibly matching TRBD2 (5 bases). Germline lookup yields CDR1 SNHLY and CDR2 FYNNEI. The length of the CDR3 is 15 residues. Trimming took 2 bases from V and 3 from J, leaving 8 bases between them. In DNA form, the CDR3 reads TGTGCCAGCAGTGAATCCGGGGTTGGGGCCAACGTCCTGACTTTC. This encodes CASSESGVGANVLTF. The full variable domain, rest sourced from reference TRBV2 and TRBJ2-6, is EPEVTQTPSHQVTQMGQEVILRCVPISNHLYFYWYRQILGQKVEFLVSFYNNEISEKSEIFDDQFSVERPDGSNFTLKIRSTKLEDSAMYFCASSESGVGANVLTFGAGSRLTVL.

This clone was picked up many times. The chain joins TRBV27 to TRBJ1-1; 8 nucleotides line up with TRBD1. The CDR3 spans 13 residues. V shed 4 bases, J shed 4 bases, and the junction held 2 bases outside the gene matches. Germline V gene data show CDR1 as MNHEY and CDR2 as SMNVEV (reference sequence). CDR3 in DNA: TGTGCCAGCAGTTATACAGGGGGCACTGAAGCTTTCTTT. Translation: CASSYTGGTEAFF.

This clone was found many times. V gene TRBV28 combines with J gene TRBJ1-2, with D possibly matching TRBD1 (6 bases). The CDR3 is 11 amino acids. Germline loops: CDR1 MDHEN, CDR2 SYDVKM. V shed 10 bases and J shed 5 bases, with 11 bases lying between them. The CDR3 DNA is TGTGCCACCGCGACAGGTTATGGCTACACCTTC. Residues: CATATGYGYTF.

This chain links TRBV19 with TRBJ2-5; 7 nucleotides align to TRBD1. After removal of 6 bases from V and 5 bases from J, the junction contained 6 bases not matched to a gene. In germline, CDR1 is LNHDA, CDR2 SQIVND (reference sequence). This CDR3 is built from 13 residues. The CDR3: CASSGTVRETQYF. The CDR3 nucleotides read TGTGCCAGTAGCGGGACAGTAAGGGAGACCCAGTACTTC. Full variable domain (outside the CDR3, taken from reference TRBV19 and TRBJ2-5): DGGITQSPKYLFRKEGQNVTLSCEQNLNHDAMYWYRQDPGQGLRLIYYSQIVNDFQKGDIAEGYSVSREKKESFPLTVTSAQKNPTAFYLCASSGTVRETQYFGPGTRLLVL.

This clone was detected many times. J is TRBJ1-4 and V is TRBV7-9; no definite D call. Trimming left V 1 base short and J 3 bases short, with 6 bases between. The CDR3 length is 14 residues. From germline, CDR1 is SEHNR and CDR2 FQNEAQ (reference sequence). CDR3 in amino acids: CASSLGPPNEKLFF. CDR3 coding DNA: TGTGCCAGCAGCTTAGGGCCGCCTAATGAAAAACTGTTTTTT. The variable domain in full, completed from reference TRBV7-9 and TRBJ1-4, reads DTGVSQNPRHKITKRGQNVTFRCDPISEHNRLYWYRQTLGQGPEFLTYFQNEAQLEKSRLLSDRFSAERPKGSFSTLEIQRTEQGDSAMYLCASSLGPPNEKLFFGSGTQLSVL.

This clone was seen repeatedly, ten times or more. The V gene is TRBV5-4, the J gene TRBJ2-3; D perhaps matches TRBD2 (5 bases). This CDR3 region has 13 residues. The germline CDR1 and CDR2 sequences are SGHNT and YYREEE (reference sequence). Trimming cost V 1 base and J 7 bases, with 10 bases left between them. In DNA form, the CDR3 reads TGTGCCAGCAGCTTGACGGGGAGAAATACGCAGTATTTT. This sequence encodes CASSLTGRNTQYF.

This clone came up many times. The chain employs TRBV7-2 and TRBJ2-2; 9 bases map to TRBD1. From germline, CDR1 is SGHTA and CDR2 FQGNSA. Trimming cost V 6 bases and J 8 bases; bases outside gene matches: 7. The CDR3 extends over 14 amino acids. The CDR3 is CASSLNRGRGELFF. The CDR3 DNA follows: TGTGCCAGCAGTTTAAACAGGGGGCGGGGGGAGCTGTTTTTT.

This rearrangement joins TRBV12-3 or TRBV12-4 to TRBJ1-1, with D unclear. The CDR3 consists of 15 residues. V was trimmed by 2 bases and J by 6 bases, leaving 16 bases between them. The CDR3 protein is CASSLRSRTKAEAFF. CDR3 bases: TGTGCCAGCAGTTTAAGATCGAGAACAAAAGCTGAAGCTTTCTTT.

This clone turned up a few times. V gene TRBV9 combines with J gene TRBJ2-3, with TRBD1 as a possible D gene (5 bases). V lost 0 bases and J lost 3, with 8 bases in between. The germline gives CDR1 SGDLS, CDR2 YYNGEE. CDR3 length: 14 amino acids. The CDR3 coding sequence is TGTGCCAGCAGCGTAGCGGACACGACAGATACGCAGTATTTT. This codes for CASSVADTTDTQYF.

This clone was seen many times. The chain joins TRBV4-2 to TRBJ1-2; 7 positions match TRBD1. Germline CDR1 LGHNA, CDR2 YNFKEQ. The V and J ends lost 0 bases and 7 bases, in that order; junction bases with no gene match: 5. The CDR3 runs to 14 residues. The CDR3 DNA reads TGTGCCAGCAGCCAAGAAAGGGGGCAGACTGGCTACACCTTC. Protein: CASSQERGQTGYTF.

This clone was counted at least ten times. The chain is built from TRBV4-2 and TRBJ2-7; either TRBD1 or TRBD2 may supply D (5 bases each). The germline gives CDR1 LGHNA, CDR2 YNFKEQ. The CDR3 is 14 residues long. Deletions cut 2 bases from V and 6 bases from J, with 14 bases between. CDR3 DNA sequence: TGTGCCAGCAGCCAAATGGCGAGGGGTCGCGAGCAGTACTTC. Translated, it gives CASSQMARGREQYF.

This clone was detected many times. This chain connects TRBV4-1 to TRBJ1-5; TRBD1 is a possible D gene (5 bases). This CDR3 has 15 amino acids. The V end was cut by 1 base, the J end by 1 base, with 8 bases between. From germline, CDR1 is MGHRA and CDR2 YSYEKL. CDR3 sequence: CASSQADKSNQPQHF. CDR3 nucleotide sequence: TGCGCCAGCAGCCAAGCGGACAAGAGCAATCAGCCCCAGCATTTT.

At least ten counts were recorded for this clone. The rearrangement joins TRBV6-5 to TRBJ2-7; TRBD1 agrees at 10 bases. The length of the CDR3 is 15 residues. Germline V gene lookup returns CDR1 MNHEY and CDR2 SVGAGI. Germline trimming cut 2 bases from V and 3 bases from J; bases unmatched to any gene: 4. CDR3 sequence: CASSYTRDRGYEQYF. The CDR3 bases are TGTGCCAGCAGTTACACCAGGGACAGGGGCTACGAGCAGTACTTC.

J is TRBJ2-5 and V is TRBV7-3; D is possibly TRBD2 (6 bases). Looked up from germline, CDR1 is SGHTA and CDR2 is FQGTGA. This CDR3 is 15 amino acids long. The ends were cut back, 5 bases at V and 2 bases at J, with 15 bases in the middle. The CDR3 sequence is CASSPTGLSQETQYF. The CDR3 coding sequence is TGTGCCAGCAGCCCAACGGGACTTTCTCAAGAGACCCAGTACTTC.